One sample yielded the 28 T cell receptor beta chains listed below, sequenced in a study of a mutant IDH1 vaccine in newly diagnosed glioma. Regarding time point: week 23, last vaccination. A 20-mer mutant IDH1 peptide at 300 ug was injected subcutaneously with topical imiquimod. TCRdb's copy holds only in-frame clones and misses some; the assay was immunoSEQ multiplex PCR. The data show about 30,000 clones, with roughly 90% seen just once and less than 3% held by the top ten. Their target antigens are unknown. The input for sequencing was PBMCs, taken from a glioma patient whose treatment included an IDH1 peptide vaccine. These receptors all come from a man in his forties with glioma.

There are a few counts of this clone. The chain employs TRBV7-8 and TRBJ2-7, with 12 positions matching TRBD2. CDR1 is SGHVS and CDR2 is FQNEAQ in the germline V gene. The CDR3 is made up of 17 amino acids. With V trimmed by 1 base and J by 1 base, 5 bases remained unmatched. CDR3 residues: CASSLGTSGIISYEQYF. CDR3 DNA: TGTGCCAGCAGCTTAGGGACTAGCGGGATTATTTCCTACGAGCAGTACTTC.

The chain couples TRBV5-4 to TRBJ2-6; no clear D. Looked up from germline, CDR1 is SGHNT and CDR2 is YYREEE (reference sequence). This CDR3 has 16 amino acids. V was pared by 5 bases and J by 3 bases, with 15 bases between. As DNA, the CDR3 is TGTGCCAGCAGTATACCCATCCTTGGTGGGGCCAACGTCCTGACTTTC. This codes for CASSIPILGGANVLTF. The entire variable domain, with the rest obtained from reference TRBV5-4 and TRBJ2-6, is as follows: ETGVTQSPTHLIKTRGQQVTLRCSSQSGHNTVSWYQQALGQGPQFIFQYYREEENGRGNFPPRFSGLQFPNYSSELNVNALELDDSALYLCASSIPILGGANVLTFGAGSRLTVL.

This chain links TRBV11-3 with TRBJ2-1; D ambiguous. Per the germline V gene, CDR1 is SGHNT and CDR2 is YENEEA. Trimming stripped 1 base from V and 5 bases from J, with 12 bases between. The CDR3 is 15 residues long. The CDR3 coding sequence is TGTGCCAGCAGCTTAGGTACCGATCTCAACAATGAGCAGTTCTTC. Translating gives CASSLGTDLNNEQFF. Drawing the rest from reference TRBV11-3 and TRBJ2-1, the complete variable domain is EAGVVQSPRYKIIEKKQPVAFWCNPISGHNTLYWYLQNLGQGPELLIRYENEEAVDDSQLPKDRFSAERLKGVDSTLKIQPAELGDSAVYLCASSLGTDLNNEQFFGPGTRLTVL.

The rearrangement uses TRBV7-2 and TRBJ2-6; 10 nucleotides align to TRBD1. Trimming at V came to 1 base and at J to 2 bases, leaving 2 bases not matched to a gene. Germline V gene data show CDR1 as SGHTA and CDR2 as FQGNSA. The CDR3 is 17 amino acids. The DNA of the CDR3 is TGTGCCAGCAGCTTAGGGGGGACAGGGGCTGGGGCCAACGTCCTGACTTTC. Translation: CASSLGGTGAGANVLTF.

The chain is built from TRBV5-4 and TRBJ2-3, with a weak D call TRBD2 (5 bases). Germline CDR1 is SGHNT and CDR2 is YYREEE (reference sequence). V lost 0 bases, J lost 1 base, and 15 bases lay in between. This CDR3 comprises 17 residues. This chain's CDR3 is CASSLGLTITRTDTQYF. The CDR3 nucleotides read TGTGCCAGCAGCTTGGGACTAACCATCACTCGCACAGATACGCAGTATTTT.

This clone was detected once. The gene calls are TRBV4-1 and TRBJ1-3, with TRBD1 matching over 7 bases. There are 17 residues in the CDR3. Germline trimming cut 0 bases from V and 0 bases from J; bases unmatched to any gene: 5. Germline-derived CDR1 and CDR2 are MGHRA and YSYEKL. The CDR3 spells CASSQEPGQRSGNTIYF. Here the CDR3 DNA reads TGCGCCAGCAGCCAAGAACCGGGACAGCGCTCTGGAAACACCATATATTTT.

This clone was seen only a few times. The CDR3, as DNA: TGTGCCAGCAGTCCCGGGACCCCTCAGCTGTTTTTT. This translates into CASSPGTPQLFF. The chain employs TRBV2 and TRBJ2-2; D may match TRBD1 or TRBD2 (5 bases each). Trimming pared 5 bases from V and 12 bases from J, leaving 13 bases between. Germline CDR1 reads SNHLY; CDR2 reads FYNNEI. The CDR3 length is 12 residues.

This chain uses TRBV28 with TRBJ1-5; D perhaps matches TRBD1 (6 bases). The CDR3 covers 15 residues. Germline lookup yields CDR1 MDHEN and CDR2 SYDVKM. Deletions cut 5 bases from V and 2 bases from J, with 13 bases between. CDR3 sequence: CASSQADSRNQPQHF. The CDR3 coding sequence is TGTGCCAGCAGTCAGGCGGACAGCCGCAATCAGCCCCAGCATTTT.

This clone has a single count. This chain connects TRBV7-2 to TRBJ2-2; 8 positions agree with TRBD2. The CDR3 is 17 amino acids. Germline CDR1 is SGHTA and CDR2 is FQGNSA. V gave up 3 bases and J gave up 4 bases; unmatched junction bases: 10. The CDR3 sequence is CASSFGSGRLGTGELFF. CDR3 DNA sequence: TGTGCCAGCAGCTTCGGCAGCGGGAGACTAGGCACCGGGGAGCTGTTTTTT.

The V call is TRBV18, the J call TRBJ1-2, with a possible D match to TRBD1 (6 bases). In germline, CDR1 is KGHSH, CDR2 LQKENI. V was cut by 0 bases and J by 1 base, with 18 bases left in between. This CDR3 has 18 amino acids. This CDR3 reads CASSPPVVGQSYNYGYTF. The CDR3 region has the DNA TGTGCCAGCTCACCACCGGTTGTCGGACAGAGTTATAACTATGGCTACACCTTC.

The gene calls are TRBV28 and TRBJ1-2, with D uncertain. Germline V gives CDR1 MDHEN, CDR2 SYDVKM. This CDR3 contains 12 residues. The germline V and J ends were trimmed by 8 bases and 7 bases, with 14 bases remaining between them. The CDR3 is CASGAQDVGYTF. The CDR3 DNA sequence: TGTGCCAGCGGCGCGCAGGACGTTGGCTACACCTTC.

The V gene is TRBV18, the J gene TRBJ2-1, with 10 nucleotides matching TRBD2. Germline V gene data show CDR1 as KGHSH and CDR2 as LQKENI. This CDR3 spans 15 amino acids. V lost 2 bases, J lost 5 bases, and 3 bases stayed unmatched. CDR3 loop: CASSPRLAGDNEQFF. The CDR3 region has the DNA TGTGCCAGCTCACCAAGGCTAGCGGGAGACAATGAGCAGTTCTTC.

The chain joins TRBV7-3 to TRBJ2-7, with 8 bases lining up with TRBD2. The CDR3 contains 14 residues. Germline loops: CDR1 SGHTA, CDR2 FQGTGA. J lost 3 bases, V lost 5 bases, and 6 bases had no gene match. CDR3 amino acids: CASSPGGTSYEQYF. The DNA for the CDR3 is TGTGCCAGCAGCCCCGGGGGGACTAGCTACGAGCAGTACTTC.

The V call is TRBV13, the J call TRBJ2-7, with 8 bases fitting TRBD1. Looked up from germline, CDR1 is PRHDT and CDR2 is FYEKMQ (reference sequence). V lost 6 bases, J lost 5 bases, and 12 bases stayed unmatched. CDR3 size: 15 residues. The CDR3 nucleotides are TGTGCCAGCAGTCGTTCCAGGGGGCTAGGGAACGAGCAGTACTTC. Protein: CASSRSRGLGNEQYF.

The rearrangement joins TRBV30 to TRBJ1-6; D is unclear. The CDR3 sequence is 13 residues long. Per germline, CDR1 GTSNPN and CDR2 SVGIG (reference sequence). V shed 7 bases and J shed 7 bases, with 14 bases lying between them. The CDR3 loop reads CASRLIKNSPLHF. DNA of the CDR3: TGTGCCTCCCGGCTGATAAAAAATTCACCCCTCCACTTT.

The V and J genes are TRBV28 and TRBJ2-7; 10 bases line up with TRBD2. Germline V lookup: CDR1 MDHEN, CDR2 SYDVKM. The length of the CDR3 is 17 residues. V shed 3 bases, J shed 1 base, and the junction held 9 bases outside the gene matches. The DNA of the CDR3 is TGTGCCAGCAGTTTTAGGCTAGCGGGAGTTCCATCCTACGAGCAGTACTTC. Translated: CASSFRLAGVPSYEQYF.

V gene TRBV7-2 combines with J gene TRBJ2-7; 7 bases fit TRBD1. V shed 3 bases and J 2 bases; nucleotides not matched to a gene: 7. Germline lookup yields CDR1 SGHTA and CDR2 FQGNSA. The CDR3 extends over 15 amino acids. CDR3 sequence reads: CASSFDPTGTYEQYF. The CDR3 DNA reads TGTGCCAGCAGCTTCGACCCGACAGGGACCTACGAGCAGTACTTC.

The chain joins TRBV11-2 to TRBJ1-2, with 7 bases matching TRBD1. Germline assignment: CDR1 SGHAT and CDR2 FQNNGV. The CDR3 spans 14 residues. The trim removed 5 bases at V and 1 base at J, leaving 4 bases unmatched. The chain's CDR3 is CASSPRQGNYGYTF. The DNA for the CDR3 is TGTGCCAGCAGCCCCCGACAGGGTAACTATGGCTACACCTTC.

The chain uses TRBV5-1 and TRBJ1-6; D is unclear. Germline CDR1 SGHRS, CDR2 YFSETQ. The CDR3 totals 13 residues. The V gene lost 4 bases and the J gene lost 7 bases, with 9 bases spanning the gap. The CDR3 DNA sequence: TGCGCCAGCAGCAGCCCCCCAAATTCACCCCTCCACTTT. Amino acid sequence: CASSSPPNSPLHF.

The V gene is TRBV5-4, the J gene TRBJ2-5; TRBD2 matches at 10 bases. The CDR3 covers 16 residues. With 3 bases clipped from V and 0 bases from J, the junction kept 5 bases outside the gene matches. Germline V gives CDR1 SGHNT, CDR2 YYREEE (reference sequence). CDR3 region: CASSSLAGTYQETQYF. CDR3 sequence (DNA): TGTGCCAGCAGCTCACTAGCGGGGACGTACCAAGAGACCCAGTACTTC.

The chain combines TRBV4-1 with TRBJ1-3; possible D gene TRBD1, 6 bases. CDR1 is MGHRA and CDR2 is YSYEKL in the germline V gene. V lost 2 bases and J lost 2, with 10 bases in between. The CDR3 spans 15 residues. The CDR3 nucleotides read TGCGCCAGCAGCCAACCACAGGGAGCTGGAAACACCATATATTTT. It translates to CASSQPQGAGNTIYF.

This clone has just one count. The chain recombines TRBV28 with TRBJ1-4, with D maybe TRBD1 (5 bases). Germline V gene data show CDR1 as MDHEN and CDR2 as SYDVKM. The CDR3 sequence is 12 residues long. Between the trimmed V and J ends, which lost 3 bases and 11 bases, there was a span of 10 bases. The CDR3 DNA is TGTGCCAGCAGTTTGATAGAGGGGAAACTGTTTTTT. Protein: CASSLIEGKLFF. The full variable domain, its missing parts supplied by reference TRBV28 and TRBJ1-4, is DVKVTQSSRYLVKRTGEKVFLECVQDMDHENMFWYRQDPGLGLRLIYFSYDVKMKEKGDIPEGYSVSREKKERFSLILESASTNQTSMYLCASSLIEGKLFFGSGTQLSVL.

The table lists this clone with a count of one. The chain uses TRBV19 and TRBJ1-5; 7 bases are shared with TRBD1. The V gene end was trimmed by 0 bases and the J gene end by 5 bases; junction bases not matched to a gene: 4. The germline V gene has CDR1 LNHDA and CDR2 SQIVND (reference sequence). This CDR3 contains 15 residues. CDR3 amino acids: CASSIDQGGDQPQHF. In DNA, the CDR3 is TGTGCCAGTAGTATAGATCAGGGGGGGGATCAGCCCCAGCATTTT.

The V and J genes are TRBV2 and TRBJ1-5, with D tentatively TRBD1 (6 bases). CDR1 is SNHLY and CDR2 is FYNNEI in the germline V gene. V shed 4 bases and J shed 1 base, with 8 bases lying between them. The CDR3 spans 14 residues. The CDR3 loop is CASSVGASNQPQHF. In DNA, the CDR3 is TGTGCCAGCAGTGTGGGGGCGAGCAATCAGCCCCAGCATTTT.

The V and J genes are TRBV28 and TRBJ2-5; D call uncertain. This CDR3 comprises 13 residues. V was cut by 6 bases and J by 0 bases, with 8 bases left in between. Germline values: CDR1 MDHEN, CDR2 SYDVKM. CDR3 bases: TGTGCCAGCAGGGTGCAATACCAAGAGACCCAGTACTTC. Protein product: CASRVQYQETQYF.

The V and J genes are TRBV7-9 and TRBJ1-1, with D perhaps TRBD1 (5 bases). Between the trimmed V and J ends, which lost 1 base and 3 bases, there was a span of 12 bases. Germline values: CDR1 SEHNR, CDR2 FQNEAQ (reference sequence). The CDR3 spans 15 residues. The CDR3 nucleotides read TGTGCCAGCAGCTTAGTAGGCGCGGGGGACACTGAAGCTTTCTTT. It yields the protein CASSLVGAGDTEAFF.

The chain is built from TRBV2 and TRBJ1-2, with D perhaps TRBD1 (5 bases). Germline V CDR1 and CDR2: SNHLY, FYNNEI. Deletions cut 8 bases from V and 0 bases from J, with 10 bases between. CDR3 length: 13 residues. The CDR3 DNA reads TGTGCCAGCCGACAGAGCCCTAACTATGGCTACACCTTC. Its translation: CASRQSPNYGYTF.

This chain connects TRBV15 to TRBJ1-6; D is perhaps TRBD1 (5 bases). The CDR3 contains 14 residues. Germline-derived CDR1 and CDR2 are LNHNV and YYDKDF (reference sequence). Between the trimmed V and J ends, which lost 5 bases and 8 bases, there was a span of 13 bases. CDR3 sequence (DNA): TGTGCCACCAGCCCAAGATTCAGGGATTCACCCCTCCACTTT. This gives the protein CATSPRFRDSPLHF.